These 9 T cell receptor beta chains originate from one sample sequenced in a study of blood T cell repertoires in COVID-19. Some clones are missing from TCRdb's copy, which holds only in-frame ones; the method was immunoSEQ multiplex PCR. In the table there are 95,000 to 150,000 clones, 84% of which are singletons. The sample comprised PBMCs or T cells enriched from blood (not recorded which). Source of these receptors: a woman between 25 and 40 years old who had recovered from COVID-19.

The chain couples TRBV28 to TRBJ2-7, with 13 bases identical to TRBD2. CDR3 length: 17 amino acids. Per the germline V gene, CDR1 is MDHEN and CDR2 is SYDVKM. The V and J ends lost 6 bases and 2 bases, in that order; junction bases with no gene match: 10. Written as DNA, the CDR3 is TGTGCCAGCAGACAGCTTAGTGGACTAGCGGGAGCCTACGAGCAGTACTTC. It translates to CASRQLSGLAGAYEQYF. The variable domain in full, with the rest retrieved from reference TRBV28 and TRBJ2-7, is DVKVTQSSRYLVKRTGEKVFLECVQDMDHENMFWYRQDPGLGLRLIYFSYDVKMKEKGDIPEGYSVSREKKERFSLILESASTNQTSMYLCASRQLSGLAGAYEQYFGPGTRLTVT.

CDR3 amino acids: CASSLARGSSEAFF. CDR3 coding DNA: TGCGCCAGCAGCTTGGCCAGGGGCTCGTCTGAAGCTTTCTTT. The chain is built from TRBV5-1 and TRBJ1-1, with D possibly being TRBD1 (6 bases). The length of the CDR3 is 14 residues. Germline V CDR1 and CDR2: SGHRS, YFSETQ. V was cut by 0 bases and J by 6 bases, with 12 bases left in between. The whole variable domain, filled in from reference TRBV5-1 and TRBJ1-1, reads KAGVTQTPRYLIKTRGQQVTLSCSPISGHRSVSWYQQTPGQGLQFLFEYFSETQRNKGNFPGRFSGRQFSNSRSEMNVSTLELGDSALYLCASSLARGSSEAFFGQGTRLTVV.

This rearrangement joins TRBV6-2 or TRBV6-3 to TRBJ1-4, with D tentatively TRBD1 (5 bases). This CDR3 region has 16 residues. From germline, CDR1 is MNHEY and CDR2 SVGEGT. Trimming stripped 4 bases from V and 6 bases from J, with 18 bases between. CDR3 DNA: TGTGCCAGCAGTTCGCGGGGGACGGGCTTTGATGAAAAACTGTTTTTT. The encoded protein is CASSSRGTGFDEKLFF.

This chain joins TRBV6-5 and TRBJ2-1; 8 bases align to TRBD2. Germline V gene sequence: CDR1 MNHEY, CDR2 SVGAGI. The CDR3 length is 15 residues. J gave up 1 base and V 6 bases, and 5 bases lay outside the gene matches. CDR3 nucleotides: TGTGCCAGCAGCCCAAGCGGGGGTTCCTACAATGAGCAGTTCTTC. Protein: CASSPSGGSYNEQFF.

The rearrangement joins TRBV6-4 to TRBJ2-5; TRBD1 matches 10 bases. There are 16 residues in the CDR3. Germline V lookup: CDR1 MRHNA, CDR2 SNTAGT. The junction had 6 bases not matched to a gene; V was cut back by 0 bases and J by 5 bases. This CDR3 is CASSDSPGQGFETQYF. CDR3 bases: TGTGCCAGCAGTGACTCCCCGGGACAGGGGTTTGAGACCCAGTACTTC.

The J gene is TRBJ1-1, the V gene TRBV13; weak D call: TRBD1 (5 bases). V lost 2 bases, J lost 1 base, and 5 bases lay in between. The CDR3 sequence is 13 residues long. The V gene's germline CDR1 is PRHDT and CDR2 FYEKMQ (reference sequence). CDR3 DNA: TGTGCCAGCAGCTTAAGGGGGAACACTGAAGCTTTCTTT. Translating it yields CASSLRGNTEAFF.

This chain links TRBV19 with TRBJ1-5; D might be TRBD1 (6 bases). Germline CDR1 and CDR2: LNHDA and SQIVND (reference sequence). V lost 7 bases and J 0 bases, leaving 7 bases between the germline ends. This CDR3 is built from 13 residues. CDR3 bases: TGTGCCAGTATGGGGGCTAGCAATCAGCCCCAGCATTTT. Residues: CASMGASNQPQHF. The entire variable domain, with the rest obtained from reference TRBV19 and TRBJ1-5, is as follows: DGGITQSPKYLFRKEGQNVTLSCEQNLNHDAMYWYRQDPGQGLRLIYYSQIVNDFQKGDIAEGYSVSREKKESFPLTVTSAQKNPTAFYLCASMGASNQPQHFGDGTRLSIL.

V gene TRBV6-2 or TRBV6-3 combines with J gene TRBJ2-1, with 10 bases aligning to TRBD2. The CDR3 covers 16 residues. Per the germline V gene, CDR1 is MNHEY and CDR2 is SVGEGT. V lost 2 bases and J lost 9; bases outside the gene matches: 10. In DNA, the CDR3 is TGTGCCAGCAGTTACACTAGCGGGAAGGGGATAGGTGAGCAGTTCTTC. Translated, it gives CASSYTSGKGIGEQFF.

V gene TRBV7-8 combines with J gene TRBJ1-6; possibly TRBD1 for D (6 bases). The CDR3 is 15 amino acids. Germline V gene sequence: CDR1 SGHVS, CDR2 FQNEAQ. Trimming stripped 5 bases from V and 9 bases from J, with 17 bases between. CDR3: CASSPKTGPGSPLHF. The CDR3 DNA is TGTGCCAGCAGCCCCAAAACAGGGCCTGGTTCACCCCTCCACTTT.